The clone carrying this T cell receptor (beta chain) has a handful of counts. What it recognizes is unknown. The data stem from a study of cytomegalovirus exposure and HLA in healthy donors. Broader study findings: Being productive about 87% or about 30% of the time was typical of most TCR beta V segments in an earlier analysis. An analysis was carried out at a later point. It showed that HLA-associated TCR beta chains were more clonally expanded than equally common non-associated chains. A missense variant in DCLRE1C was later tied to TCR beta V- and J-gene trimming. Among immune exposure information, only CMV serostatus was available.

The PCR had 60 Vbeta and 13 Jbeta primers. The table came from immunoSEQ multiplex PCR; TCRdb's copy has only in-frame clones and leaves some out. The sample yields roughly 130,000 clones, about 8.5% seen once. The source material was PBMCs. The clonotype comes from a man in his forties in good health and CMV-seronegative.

CDR3 DNA: TGTGCCAGCAGTCCCCCCTACCCAGATACGCAGTATTTT. Translating gives CASSPPYPDTQYF. The chain joins TRBV28 to TRBJ2-3; D call uncertain. Germline CDR1 is MDHEN and CDR2 is SYDVKM. CDR3 size: 13 residues. Trimming removed 5 bases at V and 4 bases at J, with 10 bases between.